A selection of T cell receptor beta chains follows, all from one sample in a study of blood T cell repertoires in COVID-19. The assay was immunoSEQ multiplex PCR, and TCRdb's table has in-frame clones only and misses some. The table includes some 48,000 clones, about 89% detected once. The sequenced sample consisted of peripheral blood. These TCRs come from a human donor in a cohort sampled during active COVID-19. CDR3s leave out the opening cysteine and the closing phenylalanine or tryptophan. Fields, in order: J gene, V gene, clone size, CDR3 protein. Only some rows state a clone size, as once, few, many or a class for expanded clones.

>TRBJ2-3|TRBV5-1|-
ASSLIRGTTDTQY
>TRBJ2-1|TRBV21-1|-
ASSGRDRGGNEQF
>TRBJ2-2|TRBV3-1/TRBV3-2|-
ASSQYGVDTGELF
>TRBJ2-2|TRBV18|-
ASSQRQGTGELF
>TRBJ2-2|TRBV11-3|-
ASSLRDGELF
>TRBJ1-2|TRBV5-4|-
ASSPGQGGNYGYT
>TRBJ2-5|TRBV29-1|-
SVLQGQETQY
>TRBJ2-7|TRBV5-6|-
ASSAGLAGSYEQY
>TRBJ2-1|TRBV5-1|-
ASSLERGGARHEQF
>TRBJ2-3|TRBV5-1|-
ASRDAAGGTDTQY
>TRBJ1-2|TRBV11-2|-
ASTQNRGSLRGYT
>TRBJ1-2|TRBV7-9|-
ASSLGGTGAYGYT
>TRBJ1-1|TRBV6-2/TRBV6-3|-
ASSRSDRGRTEAF
>TRBJ2-2|TRBV7-7|-
ASSAGRENTGELF
>TRBJ2-5|TRBV18|-
ASSLQGQETQY
>TRBJ2-7|TRBV9|-
ASSPRQGAAPYYEQY
>TRBJ1-2|TRBV5-1|once
ASSSVQGGGYYGYT
>TRBJ2-3|TRBV27|-
ASSQYRRGTDTQY
>TRBJ2-7|TRBV12-3/TRBV12-4|-
ASSLGAVYEQY
>TRBJ1-5|TRBV29-1|-
SVGYSNQPQH
>TRBJ2-1|TRBV18|-
ASSRWGVESNEQF
>TRBJ2-5|TRBV18|-
ASSLLPPQAGSIQETQY
>TRBJ1-1|TRBV19|-
ASRRRTGTGFGVGKRNTEAF
>TRBJ2-3|TRBV3-1/TRBV3-2|-
ASSQRPAPGYTQY
>TRBJ2-7|TRBV5-6|once
ASSKPQGIWAYEQY
>TRBJ1-6|TRBV7-2|-
ASSVNTGKRSPLH
>TRBJ1-4|TRBV6-6|-
ASRGTEGDEKLF
>TRBJ2-3|TRBV7-2|-
ASSLGRGTDTQY
>TRBJ2-2|TRBV5-1|-
ASSLVATNTGELF
>TRBJ2-5|TRBV7-3|-
ASSLSIAVQETQY
>TRBJ1-2|TRBV12-3/TRBV12-4|few
ASSLGGGFGYT
>TRBJ1-2|TRBV2|-
ASSEEAAGTGTNGYT
>TRBJ2-1|TRBV6-1|-
ASSEWSSGAYNEQF
>TRBJ2-3|TRBV19|-
ASSTTYTDTQY
>TRBJ1-2|TRBV7-8|few
ASSLTSGTGVYGYT
>TRBJ2-1|TRBV6-2/TRBV6-3|-
ASSFGTRLF
>TRBJ1-1|TRBV3-1/TRBV3-2|-
ASSQTKNTEAF
>TRBJ2-1|TRBV12-3/TRBV12-4|-
ASSLGGDEQF
>TRBJ2-2|TRBV5-4|once
ASSSIKRTGRENTGELF
>TRBJ1-1|TRBV18|-
ASSPRGQIKDTEAF
>TRBJ2-3|TRBV12-5|-
ASGDPEREDTDTQY
>TRBJ2-1|TRBV19|-
ASSIYRSSYNEQF
>TRBJ2-1|TRBV6-4|-
ASSEQGLVDNEQF
>TRBJ1-2|TRBV19|-
ASSGGRDNYGYT
>TRBJ1-1|TRBV7-9|-
ASSLGTGVGTEAF
>TRBJ2-3|TRBV9|few
ASSVVGAGTDTQY
>TRBJ2-5|TRBV27|-
ASRANRGRGGSETQY
>TRBJ2-2|TRBV29-1|-
SGGHPNTGELF
>TRBJ1-5|TRBV19|-
ASSPVQGNQPQH
>TRBJ1-3|TRBV13|-
ASSFDRGDGNTIY
>TRBJ2-1|TRBV6-2/TRBV6-3|-
ASSYLGLWRNEQF
>TRBJ2-7|TRBV7-2|once
ASSLASSGRAHEQY
>TRBJ1-1|TRBV11-1|-
ASSLATGMGTEAF
>TRBJ1-2|TRBV19|-
ASSMEQGTTYGYT
>TRBJ2-7|TRBV7-7|once
ASSRDRGGEQY
>TRBJ2-1|TRBV11-2|-
ASSLSGNLYNEQF
>TRBJ1-4|TRBV11-2|-
ASSTGVYEKLF